The present T cell receptor beta chain was sequenced within a study of cytomegalovirus exposure and HLA in healthy donors. Overall study: Roughly 85 million unique TCRs from HLA-typed donors made up an early data release.

The study, taken as a whole, reports: As a later analysis revealed, most CMV-associated TCR beta chains appeared HLA-restricted. Versus the roughly 670-donor mean, an Asian-associated ancestry cluster reportedly showed fewer N-insertions in a later analysis.

The PCR had 60 Vbeta and 13 Jbeta primers. Some clones are missing from TCRdb's copy, which holds only in-frame ones; the method was immunoSEQ multiplex PCR. The sample holds 90,000 to 95,000 clones, more than 70% seen once. Concerning this clone itself: Its cognate antigen is unknown.

Trimming took 6 bases from V and 10 from J, leaving 19 bases between them. The CDR3 loop spans 14 amino acids. Germline CDR1 LNHDA, CDR2 SQIVND (reference sequence). J is TRBJ2-1 and V is TRBV19; possible D gene TRBD2, 7 bases. The sample consisted of PBMCs. This receptor was taken from a man between 18 and 29 years old in good health and CMV-seronegative. CDR3 DNA: TGTGCCAGTAGGCCGGGGCGGGGGCCCAGGGAGCAGTTCTTC. Translated: CASRPGRGPREQFF.